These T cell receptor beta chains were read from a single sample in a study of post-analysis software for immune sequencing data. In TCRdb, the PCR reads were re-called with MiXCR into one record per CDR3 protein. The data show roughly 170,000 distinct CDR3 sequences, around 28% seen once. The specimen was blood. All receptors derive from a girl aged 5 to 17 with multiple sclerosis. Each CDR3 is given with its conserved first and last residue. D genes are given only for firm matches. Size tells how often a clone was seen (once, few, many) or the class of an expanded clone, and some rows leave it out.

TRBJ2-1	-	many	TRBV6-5	TGTGCCAGCAGTGAAGACAACTACAATGAGCAGTTCTTC	CASSEDNYNEQFF
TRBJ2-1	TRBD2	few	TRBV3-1	TGTGCCAGCAGCCCCTGGACTAGCGGGAGGTACAATGAGCAGTTCTTC	CASSPWTSGRYNEQFF
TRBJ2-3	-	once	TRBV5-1	TGCGCCAGCAGCTTTCATCCGGGAGCAGTAGATACGCAGTATTTT	CASSFHPGAVDTQYF
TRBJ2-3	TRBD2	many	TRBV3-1	TGTGCCAGCAGCCAAACTAGCGGTACCCCCACAGATACGCAGTATTTT	CASSQTSGTPTDTQYF
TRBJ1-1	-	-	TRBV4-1	TGCGCCAGCAGCCTACAACCGGACTTAAGGAACACTGAAGCTTTCTTT	CASSLQPDLRNTEAFF
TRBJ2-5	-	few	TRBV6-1	TGTGCCAGCAGTTCGAACGGCCTGGAGAGAGAGACCCAGTACTTC	CASSSNGLERETQYF
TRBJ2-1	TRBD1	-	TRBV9	TGTGCCAGCAGCGTAGACCCGACAGGGGGGAACAATGAGCAGTTCTTC	CASSVDPTGGNNEQFF
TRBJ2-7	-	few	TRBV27	TGTGCCAGCAGTTTAACCCCGGGACTGAATTACGAGCAGTACTTC	CASSLTPGLNYEQYF
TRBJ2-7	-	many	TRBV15	TGTGCCACCAGCAGGACTAGACAGGAGGCCACCTACGAGCAGTACTTC	CATSRTRQEATYEQYF
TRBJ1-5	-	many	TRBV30	TGTGCCTGGAGTGTGCAGCGAGATCAGCCCCAGCATTTT	CAWSVQRDQPQHF
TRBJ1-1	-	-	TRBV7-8	TGTGCCAGCAGCTTAGTGGGCCCTCGTAACACTGAAGCTTTCTTT	CASSLVGPRNTEAFF
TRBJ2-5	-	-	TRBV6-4	TGTGCCAGCAGTGCACTTTGCGGTGGAAGCCAAGAGACCCAGTACTTC	CASSALCGGSQETQYF
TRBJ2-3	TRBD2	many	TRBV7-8	TGTGCCAGCAGCTCGTTAGCGGGAGAGGGCACAGATACGCAGTATTTT	CASSSLAGEGTDTQYF
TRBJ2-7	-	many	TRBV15	TGTGCCACCAGCGGCAGCTCCTACGAGCAGTACTTC	CATSGSSYEQYF
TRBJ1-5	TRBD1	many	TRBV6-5	TGTGCCAGCCCGAACACAGGGGGCAATCAGCCCCAGCATTTT	CASPNTGGNQPQHF
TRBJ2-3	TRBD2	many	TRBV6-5	TGTGCCAGCAGTTACGGACTAGCGGGCCCAACCCGCCCAGATACGCAGTATTTT	CASSYGLAGPTRPDTQYF
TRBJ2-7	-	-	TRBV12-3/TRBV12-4	TGTGCCAGCAGTTGTGGGGGGACCCCCTACGAGCAGTACTTC	CASSCGGTPYEQYF
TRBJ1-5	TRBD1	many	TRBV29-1	TGCAGCGTAACCTTGGGGCAGGGGGATCAGCCCCAGCATTTT	CSVTLGQGDQPQHF
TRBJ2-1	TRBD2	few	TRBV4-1	TGCGCCAGCAGCCAGCTAACTAGCGGGAGTTTAAGTCTGTTCTTC	CASSQLTSGSLSLFF
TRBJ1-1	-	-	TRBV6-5	TGTGCCAGCAGTTACTCGTCCGCAGAAACTGAAGCTTTCTTT	CASSYSSAETEAFF
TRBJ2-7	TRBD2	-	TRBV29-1	TGCAGCGTTCACGTTACTAGCGGGAAGTCCTACGAGCAGTACTTC	CSVHVTSGKSYEQYF
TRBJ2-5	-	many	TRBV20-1	TGCAGTGCTATTAATACCTACCAAGAGACCCAGTACTTC	CSAINTYQETQYF
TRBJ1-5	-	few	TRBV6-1	TGTGCCAGCAGTGAGGGTGACCATCGGCAGCCCCAGCATTTT	CASSEGDHRQPQHF
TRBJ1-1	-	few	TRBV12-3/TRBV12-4	TGTGCCAGCAATCGGGACGGAACACTGAACACTGAAGCTTTCTTT	CASNRDGTLNTEAFF
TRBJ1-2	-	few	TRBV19	TGTGCCAGTAGTATTGTGCAGCCTGTCATGGATGGCTACACCTTC	CASSIVQPVMDGYTF
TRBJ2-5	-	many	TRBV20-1	TGCAGTGCTAGAGGCGGAACAACAGGGCGGGAGACCCAGTACTTC	CSARGGTTGRETQYF
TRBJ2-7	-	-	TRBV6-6	TGTGCCAGCAGTCAGCCGGCGGGCTCCTACGAGCAGTACTTC	CASSQPAGSYEQYF
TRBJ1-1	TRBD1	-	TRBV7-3	TGTGCCAGCAGCTTACAGCCGGGACAGGGGATTGAAGCTTTCTTT	CASSLQPGQGIEAFF
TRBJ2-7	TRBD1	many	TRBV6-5	TGTGCCAGCAGTTACTCTTTTTCCCGGGACAGGATATACGAGCAGTACTTC	CASSYSFSRDRIYEQYF
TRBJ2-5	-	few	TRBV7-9	TGTGCCAGCAGCTCTTACAGGGAAGAGATCCAGTACTTC	CASSSYREEIQYF
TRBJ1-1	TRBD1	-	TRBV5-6	TGTGCCAGCAGCTTGAGGGACAGGGTCCCTGAAGCTTTCTTT	CASSLRDRVPEAFF
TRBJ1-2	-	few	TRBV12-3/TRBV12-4	TGTGCCAGCAGCGACTCCTCCCGAGGCTATGGCTACACCTTC	CASSDSSRGYGYTF
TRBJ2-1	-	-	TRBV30	TGTGCCTGGAGTGTTGAATACAATGAGCAGTTCTTC	CAWSVEYNEQFF
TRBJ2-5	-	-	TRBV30	TGTGCCTGGAGTAAAGGGGATCCCGAGTACTTC	CAWSKGDPEYF
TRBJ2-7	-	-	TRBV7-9	TGTGCCAGCAGCTCCCCAAACTACGAGCAGTACTTC	CASSSPNYEQYF
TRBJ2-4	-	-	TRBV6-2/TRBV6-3	TGTGCCAGCAGTAACGGACTCCCCAATGAGCAGTACTTC	CASSNGLPNEQYF
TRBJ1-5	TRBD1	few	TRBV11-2	TGTGCCAGCAGCTCTGACAGGGGTCAGCCCCAGCATTTT	CASSSDRGQPQHF
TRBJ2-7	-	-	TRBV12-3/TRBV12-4	TGTGCCAGCAGAAGGACTGGAAGGGGTTACGAGCAGTACTTC	CASRRTGRGYEQYF
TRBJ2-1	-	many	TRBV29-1	TGCAGCGTTGCAAACAACCCAGATTACAATGAGCAGTTCTTC	CSVANNPDYNEQFF
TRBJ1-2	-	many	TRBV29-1	TGCAGCGTTGGTATCCTTGACAGAAACTATGGCTACACCTTC	CSVGILDRNYGYTF
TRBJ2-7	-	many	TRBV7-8	TGTGCCAGCAGCTTACCAGGGGCGGTGGACGAGCAGTACTTC	CASSLPGAVDEQYF
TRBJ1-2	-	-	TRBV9	TGTGCCAGCAGCCCTTTAGGGGATGGGCTTGCGCATGGCTACACCTTC	CASSPLGDGLAHGYTF
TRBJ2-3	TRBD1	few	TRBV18	TGTGCCAGCTCCCTCGGACAGGCCGGTGCAGATACGCAGTATTTT	CASSLGQAGADTQYF
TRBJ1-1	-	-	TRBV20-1	TGCAGTGCCCCGCATACCTTGAACACTGAAGCTTTCTTT	CSAPHTLNTEAFF
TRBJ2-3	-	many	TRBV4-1	TGCGCCAGCAGCCCACGGGAGGGGGCTTTCTACACAGATACGCAGTATTTT	CASSPREGAFYTDTQYF
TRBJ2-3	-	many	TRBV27	TGTGCCAGCAGTTTACGAGGGAGGAGCACAGATACGCAGTATTTT	CASSLRGRSTDTQYF
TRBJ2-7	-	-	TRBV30	TGTGCCTGTAGACCTTTAGACGAGCAGTACTTC	CACRPLDEQYF
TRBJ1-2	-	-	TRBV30	TGTGCCTGGAGTAAGGGGGGCTATGGCTTCACCTTC	CAWSKGGYGFTF
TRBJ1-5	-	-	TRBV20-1	TGCAGTGCTAGGGGGTGGTCGGGGCAGGATCAGCTCCAGCATTTT	CSARGWSGQDQLQHF
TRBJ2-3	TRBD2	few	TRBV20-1	TGCAGTGCTAGAGACAGGGCCCGGGGGGGAGTGGTCACAGATACGCAGTATTTT	CSARDRARGGVVTDTQYF
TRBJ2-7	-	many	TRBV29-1	TGCAGCGTTGTAGGCGGTGGCTACGAGCAGTACTTC	CSVVGGGYEQYF
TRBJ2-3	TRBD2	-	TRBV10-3	TGTGCCACCAGGGAGCTAGCGGGGAAGGGGACAGATACGCAGTATTTT	CATRELAGKGTDTQYF
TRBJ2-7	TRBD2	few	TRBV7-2	TGTGCCAGCAGTGAAAGTAGCGGGGTATCCTACGAGCAGTACTTC	CASSESSGVSYEQYF
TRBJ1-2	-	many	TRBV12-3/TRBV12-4	TGTGCCAGCACCGTTGAGGGACGCCTTTACCCTGACTATGGCTACACCTTC	CASTVEGRLYPDYGYTF
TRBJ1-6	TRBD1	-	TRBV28	TGTGCCAGCACTTACCGGGACAGGGGAAGCAGGCCCCTCCACTTT	CASTYRDRGSRPLHF
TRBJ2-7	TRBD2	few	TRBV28	TGTGCCAGCAGTCCTCGACTAGCGGGAGTTGAGCAGTACTTC	CASSPRLAGVEQYF
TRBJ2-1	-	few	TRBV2	TGTGCCAGCAGTGAGTCCCCTCGGGGAAATGAGCAGTTCTTC	CASSESPRGNEQFF
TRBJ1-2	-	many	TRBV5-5	TGTGCCAGCAGCTTGGAACAGAATACCTATGGCTACACCTTC	CASSLEQNTYGYTF
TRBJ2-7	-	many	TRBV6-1	TGTGCCAGCAGAGGGGCCCTGTTATACGAGCAGTACTTC	CASRGALLYEQYF